The 2 T cell receptor beta chains given below trace back to one sample, sequenced in a study of regulatory T cells in long-lasting Graves disease. Arm-PCR of CDR3 regions and iRepertoire HTBI primers were the basis on which TCR beta libraries were built. TCRdb re-analysed the multiplex PCR reads in MiXCR, keeping a single row per CDR3 protein. The table includes almost 450,000 distinct CDR3 sequences, about 16% detected once. Time point in this sample: newly diagnosed GD, antithyroid drugs for less than 3 months. Preparation of the TCR library used RNA extracted from PBMCs. The same sample was also studied in work on T cells in Graves' hyperthyroidism and ophthalmopathy.

Specimen: peripheral blood mononuclear cells (PBMCs), collected at new diagnosis, from a patient treated with antithyroid drugs. The receptors derive from a woman aged 25 to 39 with Graves disease.

In its sample, this clonotype was seen many times. The gene calls are TRBV3-1 and TRBJ1-5, with D perhaps matching TRBD1 (5 bases). The CDR3 has 16 residues. Germline lookup yields CDR1 LGHDT and CDR2 YNNKEL (reference sequence). V shed 4 bases and J shed 4 bases, with 17 bases lying between them. The DNA of the CDR3 is TGTGCCAGCAGCCGACGATCGGGACTGGGAAATCAGCCCCAGCATTTT. Its protein product is CASSRRSGLGNQPQHF.

This clonotype has ten or more counts. This chain joins TRBV6-5 and TRBJ2-2; tentative D call: TRBD2 (6 bases). The CDR3 consists of 14 residues. Trimming left V 4 bases short and J 3 bases short, with 9 bases between. Looked up from germline, CDR1 is MNHEY and CDR2 is SVGAGI. The CDR3 region is CASSFRDYTGELFF. CDR3 DNA: TGTGCCAGCAGTTTCCGGGACTACACCGGGGAGCTGTTTTTT.